The 26 T cell receptor beta chains in this list originate from one sample, sequenced in a study of OX40 agonist ivuxolimab in advanced cancers. The table came from immunoSEQ multiplex PCR; TCRdb's copy has only in-frame clones and leaves some out. In the table there are some 60,000 clones, around 87% of which are singletons. This sample comprised CD4+ or CD8+ T cells sorted from blood, obtained in a trial of the OX40 agonist ivuxolimab. The receptors stem from an adult with an advanced solid tumor such as melanoma, head and neck, liver or kidney cancer.

This rearrangement joins TRBV19 to TRBJ1-2, with D unresolved. The CDR3 has 13 amino acids. Germline assignment: CDR1 LNHDA and CDR2 SQIVND (reference sequence). V dropped 0 bases and J dropped 8 bases, with 10 bases sitting between them. The CDR3 reads CASSIEDGGGYTF. CDR3 DNA sequence: TGTGCCAGTAGTATAGAGGACGGAGGGGGCTACACCTTC.

This sequence joins TRBV7-7 and TRBJ1-4; 9 bases match TRBD1. Germline-derived CDR1 and CDR2 are SSHAT and FNYEAQ (reference sequence). The CDR3 is made up of 15 amino acids. The junction had 4 bases not matched to a gene; V was cut back by 1 base and J by 7 bases. As DNA, the CDR3 is TGTGCCAGCAGCTTAGGGGGACAGGGTAGTGAAAAACTGTTTTTT. Residues: CASSLGGQGSEKLFF.

The rearrangement uses TRBV6-1 and TRBJ2-5; 8 positions agree with TRBD2. The CDR3 covers 16 residues. The J segment lost 5 bases and the V segment lost 4 bases, leaving 12 bases of the junction unmatched. The germline V gene has CDR1 MNHNS and CDR2 SASEGT. The CDR3 DNA reads as TGTGCCAGCAGTGCCCGGGGACTAGTAGGTTGGGAGACCCAGTACTTC. Amino acid sequence: CASSARGLVGWETQYF.

The chain joins TRBV7-9 to TRBJ2-5; 7 bases are shared with TRBD1. The CDR3 sequence is 15 residues long. The germline V gene encodes CDR1 SEHNR and CDR2 FQNEAQ (reference sequence). J was trimmed by 2 bases and V by 3 bases; bases with no gene match: 6. CDR3 sequence: CASSFKTGTQETQYF. In DNA, the CDR3 is TGTGCCAGCAGCTTCAAGACAGGGACACAAGAGACCCAGTACTTC.

The rearrangement joins TRBV18 to TRBJ1-2; TRBD1 might be the D (5 bases). CDR1 and CDR2 (germline): KGHSH, LQKENI. Between the trimmed V and J ends, which lost 2 bases and 0 bases, there was a span of 7 bases. CDR3 size: 14 residues. The CDR3 DNA reads as TGTGCCAGCTCACCATCAGGGACTAACTATGGCTACACCTTC. It yields the protein CASSPSGTNYGYTF.

The rearrangement links TRBV5-6 to TRBJ1-5, with a weak D call TRBD1 (5 bases). CDR1 and CDR2 from the germline V gene are SGHDT and YYEEEE. This CDR3 region has 15 residues. The V and J ends lost 3 bases and 2 bases respectively, with 12 bases between them. The CDR3 loop is CASSWQGSGNQPQHF. CDR3 DNA: TGTGCCAGCAGCTGGCAGGGCTCGGGCAATCAGCCCCAGCATTTT.

The chain has TRBV7-2 and TRBJ2-3; 9 positions match TRBD2. V shed 4 bases and J 5 bases; nucleotides not matched to a gene: 10. Germline V gene lookup returns CDR1 SGHTA and CDR2 FQGNSA. The CDR3 loop spans 16 amino acids. The CDR3 DNA follows: TGTGCCAGCAGCTCCCGTAGCGGGGGACATCAAGATACGCAGTATTTT. This encodes CASSSRSGGHQDTQYF.

V and J are TRBV18 and TRBJ2-7; D ambiguous. Between the trimmed V and J ends, which lost 0 bases and 7 bases, there was a span of 10 bases. Germline V gene lookup returns CDR1 KGHSH and CDR2 LQKENI. The CDR3 contains 13 residues. The CDR3: CASSPPSGQEQYF. The DNA of the CDR3 is TGTGCCAGCTCACCACCGTCAGGTCAGGAGCAGTACTTC.

DNA of the CDR3: TGTGCCAGCAGCTTCGAGGGGGGCTACGAGCAGTACTTC. Its translation: CASSFEGGYEQYF. V gene TRBV7-2 combines with J gene TRBJ2-7, with D tentatively TRBD1 or TRBD2 (6 bases each). This CDR3 is built from 13 residues. The germline gives CDR1 SGHTA, CDR2 FQGNSA. With 3 bases removed from V and 3 bases from J, the gap between germline ends came to 9 bases.

V is TRBV5-1 and J is TRBJ2-7, with 9 bases that match TRBD1. The V segment lost 4 bases and the J segment 6 bases; nucleotides outside the gene matches: 8. The germline V gene encodes CDR1 SGHRS and CDR2 YFSETQ. This CDR3 is built from 14 residues. The DNA for the CDR3 is TGCGCCAGCAGCAGGACAGGGGCCGGAGGCGAGCAGTACTTC. Its translation: CASSRTGAGGEQYF.

The chain links TRBV5-1 to TRBJ1-2; tentative D call: TRBD1 (6 bases). Germline CDR1 SGHRS, CDR2 YFSETQ. The V and J ends lost 4 bases and 0 bases respectively, with 10 bases between them. CDR3 length: 14 residues. CDR3: CASSPGQTNYGYTF. The CDR3 region has the DNA TGCGCCAGCAGCCCTGGACAGACTAACTATGGCTACACCTTC.

J is TRBJ1-5 and V is TRBV11-2; D call uncertain. This CDR3 is built from 15 residues. Trimming cost V 0 bases and J 3 bases, with 9 bases left between them. Germline V gene data show CDR1 as SGHAT and CDR2 as FQNNGV. The CDR3 here is CASSLDLGLNQPQHF. The CDR3 DNA reads as TGTGCCAGCAGCTTAGATCTTGGTCTCAATCAGCCCCAGCATTTT.

The rearrangement links TRBV5-1 to TRBJ1-6; possibly TRBD1 for D (6 bases). V was clipped by 5 bases and J by 10 bases, with 16 bases between them. The CDR3 length is 14 residues. Germline CDR1 is SGHRS and CDR2 is YFSETQ. In nucleotides, the CDR3 is TGCGCCAGCAGTCCCGGACAGCCGGGGTCACCCCTCCACTTT. Translating it yields CASSPGQPGSPLHF.

The chain recombines TRBV6-5 with TRBJ1-1, with D possibly TRBD1 on 5 matching bases. CDR1 and CDR2 (germline): MNHEY, SVGAGI. The CDR3 extends over 15 amino acids. Trimming removed 7 bases at V and 5 bases at J, with 20 bases between. This chain's CDR3 is CASTRTPPGSTEAFF. The CDR3 coding sequence is TGTGCCAGCACTCGGACACCCCCGGGATCGACTGAAGCTTTCTTT.

The genes are TRBV28 and TRBJ1-2, with D maybe TRBD1 (5 bases). The CDR3 consists of 14 residues. V dropped 6 bases and J dropped 4 bases, with 15 bases sitting between them. CDR1 and CDR2 from the germline V gene are MDHEN and SYDVKM. The CDR3 sequence is CASRGLNNFYGYTF. CDR3 DNA sequence: TGTGCCAGCAGGGGGCTGAACAATTTCTATGGCTACACCTTC.

The rearrangement links TRBV7-3 to TRBJ2-1; 8 bases map to TRBD1. V lost 0 bases, J lost 8 bases, and 6 bases stayed unmatched. The germline CDR1 and CDR2 sequences are SGHTA and FQGTGA. The CDR3 runs 15 residues. CDR3 sequence: CASSLTRGRQDEQFF. DNA of the CDR3: TGTGCCAGCAGCTTAACCAGGGGGCGTCAAGATGAGCAGTTCTTC.

The genes are TRBV5-1 and TRBJ1-5; D call uncertain. Deletions cut 4 bases from V and 4 bases from J, with 9 bases between. The CDR3 runs 13 residues. Looked up from germline, CDR1 is SGHRS and CDR2 is YFSETQ. As DNA, the CDR3 is TGCGCCAGCAGCGGGGATGGGAATCAGCCCCAGCATTTT. Its translation is CASSGDGNQPQHF.

The rearrangement joins TRBV5-4 to TRBJ1-1; no clear D gene. With 9 bases removed from V and 5 bases from J, the gap between germline ends came to 17 bases. This CDR3 has 13 residues. Germline V gene lookup returns CDR1 SGHNT and CDR2 YYREEE (reference sequence). CDR3: CATTGKTRTEAFF. In DNA, the CDR3 is TGTGCCACCACGGGAAAAACGAGGACTGAAGCTTTCTTT. Complete variable domain (other parts from reference TRBV5-4 and TRBJ1-1): ETGVTQSPTHLIKTRGQQVTLRCSSQSGHNTVSWYQQALGQGPQFIFQYYREEENGRGNFPPRFSGLQFPNYSSELNVNALELDDSALYLCATTGKTRTEAFFGQGTRLTVV.

This clone was picked up a small number of times. CDR3 sequence (DNA): TGTGCCAGCAGCGTAGAATCTGGCCAGCCCCAGCATTTT. This encodes CASSVESGQPQHF. The chain combines TRBV9 with TRBJ1-5; unclear D gene. Trimming cost V 0 bases and J 7 bases, with 8 bases left between them. This CDR3 comprises 13 residues. CDR1 is SGDLS and CDR2 is YYNGEE in the germline V gene.

This clone ranks as medium-sized. The V and J genes are TRBV5-5 and TRBJ2-7, with D unclear. V was trimmed by 4 bases and J by 4 bases, leaving 12 bases between them. The CDR3 spans 13 residues. Germline lookup yields CDR1 SGHKS and CDR2 YYEKEE (reference sequence). CDR3 coding DNA: TGTGCCAGCAGCCCCCGGCAACCGTACGAGCAGTACTTC. Translating it yields CASSPRQPYEQYF.

The chain is built from TRBV7-9 and TRBJ1-2; maybe TRBD1 (6 bases). The germline V gene encodes CDR1 SEHNR and CDR2 FQNEAQ (reference sequence). Trimming cost V 7 bases and J 14 bases, with 26 bases left between them. This CDR3 is built from 14 residues. The CDR3: CASNVGGTGSPCTF. The CDR3 DNA reads TGTGCCAGCAACGTTGGAGGTACAGGGTCCCCTTGTACCTTC.

This chain links TRBV10-1 with TRBJ2-1; D is possibly TRBD1 or TRBD2 (5 bases each). The CDR3 is 12 amino acids. V was pared by 6 bases and J by 7 bases, with 10 bases between. Germline CDR1 and CDR2: WNHNN and SYGVQD (reference sequence). The CDR3 loop reads CASRGPGNEQFF. The CDR3 coding sequence is TGCGCCAGCAGGGGACCCGGGAATGAGCAGTTCTTC.

The chain joins TRBV7-2 to TRBJ1-5; the D gene is possibly TRBD1 (5 bases). V lost 5 bases to trimming and J lost 5 bases, with 10 bases between them. Germline CDR1 SGHTA, CDR2 FQGNSA. The CDR3 length is 13 residues. The CDR3 spells CASSLQEYQPQHF. CDR3 DNA: TGTGCCAGCAGCCTACAGGAGTATCAGCCCCAGCATTTT.

The rearrangement joins TRBV5-4 to TRBJ2-2, with D hard to call. The CDR3 length is 16 residues. Trimming removed 5 bases from V and 0 bases from J, with 14 bases in between. Germline V gives CDR1 SGHNT, CDR2 YYREEE (reference sequence). The CDR3 coding sequence is TGTGCCAGCAGGTTAGACGTGAGCGCGAACACCGGGGAGCTGTTTTTT. Its protein is CASRLDVSANTGELFF.

The count of this clone is one. The chain is built from TRBV5-1 and TRBJ2-1, with D possibly matching TRBD2 (5 bases). This CDR3 is built from 12 residues. The germline V gene encodes CDR1 SGHRS and CDR2 YFSETQ. V was clipped by 4 bases and J by 9 bases, with 11 bases between them. Here the CDR3 reads CASSPRGGEQFF. As DNA, the CDR3 is TGCGCCAGCAGCCCCCGGGGTGGTGAGCAGTTCTTC.

The chain has TRBV29-1 and TRBJ2-5, with 9 bases lining up with TRBD1. The junction had 7 bases not matched to a gene; V was cut back by 6 bases and J by 5 bases. From germline, CDR1 is SQVTM and CDR2 ANQGSEA. The CDR3 contains 13 residues. CDR3 sequence reads: CSVSRGQGETQYF. CDR3 DNA: TGCAGCGTCTCTCGAGGACAGGGGGAGACCCAGTACTTC.